The entry below gives a single T cell receptor (beta chain) sequence along with its context. The antigen is not known. Method: immunoSEQ multiplex PCR; TCRdb's copy keeps in-frame clones and lacks some. Of approximately 10,000 clones listed, around 74% are singletons. These data are taken from a study of T cell repertoires in ileal Crohn's disease. Study details: Every patient was operated on for stricturing (61%) or penetrating (approximately 40%) complications. Biopsies of the neoterminal ileum at postoperative colonoscopy form M6 samples. Notes on the study in general: Compared with non-smokers, active smokers at surgery showed more clonal expansions.

This CDR3 contains 13 residues. V dropped 5 bases and J dropped 2 bases, with 9 bases sitting between them. Germline V lookup: CDR1 SEHNR, CDR2 FQNEAQ (reference sequence). Time point here: neoterminal ileum biopsy at postoperative endoscopy, about 6 months after surgery. The clonotype was recovered from an adult with Crohn's disease. The J gene is TRBJ1-2, the V gene TRBV7-9, with a possible D match to TRBD1 (6 bases). Sequences were obtained from ileal tissue. CDR3 region: CASSRQDNYGYTF. CDR3 sequence (DNA): TGTGCCAGCAGCCGACAGGACAACTATGGCTACACCTTC.